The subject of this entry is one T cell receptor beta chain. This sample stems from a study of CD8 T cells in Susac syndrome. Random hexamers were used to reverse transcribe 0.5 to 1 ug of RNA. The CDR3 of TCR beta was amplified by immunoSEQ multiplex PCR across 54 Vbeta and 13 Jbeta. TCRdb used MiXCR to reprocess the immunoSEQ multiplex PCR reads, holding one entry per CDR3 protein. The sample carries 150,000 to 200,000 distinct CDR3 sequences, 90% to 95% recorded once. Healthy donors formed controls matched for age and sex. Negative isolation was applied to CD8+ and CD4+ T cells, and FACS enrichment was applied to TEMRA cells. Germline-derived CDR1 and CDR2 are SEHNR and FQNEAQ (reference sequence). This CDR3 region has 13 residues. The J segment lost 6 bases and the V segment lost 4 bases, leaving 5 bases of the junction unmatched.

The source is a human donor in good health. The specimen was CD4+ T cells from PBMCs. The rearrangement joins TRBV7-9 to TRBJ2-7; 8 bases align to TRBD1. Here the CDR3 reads CASSSRTGTEQYF. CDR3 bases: TGTGCCAGCAGCTCCCGGACAGGGACCGAGCAGTACTTC.